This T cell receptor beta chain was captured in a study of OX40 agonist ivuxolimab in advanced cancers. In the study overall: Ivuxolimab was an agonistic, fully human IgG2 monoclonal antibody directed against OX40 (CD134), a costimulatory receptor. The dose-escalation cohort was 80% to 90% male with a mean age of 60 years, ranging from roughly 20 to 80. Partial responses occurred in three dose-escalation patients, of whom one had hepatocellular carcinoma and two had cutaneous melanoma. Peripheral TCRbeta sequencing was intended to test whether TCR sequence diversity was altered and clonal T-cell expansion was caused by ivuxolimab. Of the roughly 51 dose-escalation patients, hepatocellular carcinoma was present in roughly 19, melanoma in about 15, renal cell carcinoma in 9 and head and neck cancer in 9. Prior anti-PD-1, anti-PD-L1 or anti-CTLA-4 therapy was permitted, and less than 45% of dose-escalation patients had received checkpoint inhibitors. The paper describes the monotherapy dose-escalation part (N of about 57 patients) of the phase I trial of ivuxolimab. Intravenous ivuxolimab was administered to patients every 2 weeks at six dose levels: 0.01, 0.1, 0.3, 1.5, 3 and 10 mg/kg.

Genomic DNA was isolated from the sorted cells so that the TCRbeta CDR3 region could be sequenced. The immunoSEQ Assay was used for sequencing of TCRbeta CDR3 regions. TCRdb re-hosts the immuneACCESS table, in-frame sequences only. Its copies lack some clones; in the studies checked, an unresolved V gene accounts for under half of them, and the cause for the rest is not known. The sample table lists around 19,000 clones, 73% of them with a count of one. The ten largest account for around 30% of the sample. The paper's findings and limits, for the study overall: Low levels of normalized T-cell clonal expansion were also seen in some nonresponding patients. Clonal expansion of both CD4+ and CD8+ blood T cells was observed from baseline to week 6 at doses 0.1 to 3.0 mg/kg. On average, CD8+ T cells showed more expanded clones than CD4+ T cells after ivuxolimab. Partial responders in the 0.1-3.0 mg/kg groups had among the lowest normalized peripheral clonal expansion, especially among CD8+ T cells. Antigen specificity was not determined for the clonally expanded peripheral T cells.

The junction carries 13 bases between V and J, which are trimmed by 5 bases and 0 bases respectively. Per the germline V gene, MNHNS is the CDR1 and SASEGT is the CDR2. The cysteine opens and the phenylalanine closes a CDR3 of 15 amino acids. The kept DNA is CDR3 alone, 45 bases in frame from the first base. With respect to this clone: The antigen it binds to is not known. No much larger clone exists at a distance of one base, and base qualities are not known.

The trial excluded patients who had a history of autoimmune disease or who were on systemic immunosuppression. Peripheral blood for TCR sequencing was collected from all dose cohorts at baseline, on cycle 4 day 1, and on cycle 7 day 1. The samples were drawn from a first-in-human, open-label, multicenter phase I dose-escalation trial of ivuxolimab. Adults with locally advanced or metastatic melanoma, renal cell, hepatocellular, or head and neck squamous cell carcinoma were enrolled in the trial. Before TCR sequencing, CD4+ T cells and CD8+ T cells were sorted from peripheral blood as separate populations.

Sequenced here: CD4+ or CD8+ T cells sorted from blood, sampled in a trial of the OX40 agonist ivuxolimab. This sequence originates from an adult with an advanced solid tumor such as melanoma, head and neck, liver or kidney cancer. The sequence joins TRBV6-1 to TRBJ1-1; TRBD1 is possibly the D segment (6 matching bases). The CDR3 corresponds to CASSSDSRMNTEAFF. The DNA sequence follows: TGTGCCAGCAGTTCGGACAGCCGTATGAACACTGAAGCTTTCTTT.